Listed below are T cell receptor beta chains from one sample, sequenced in a study of blood T cell repertoires in COVID-19. The data were produced by immunoSEQ multiplex PCR, yet TCRdb's version contains in-frame clones alone and is incomplete. Among approximately 190,000 clones listed, approximately 92% were seen once. Sequenced material: peripheral blood. Receptors originate from a man aged 50 or older with acute or convalescent COVID-19. The CDR3 runs from the conserved cysteine through the conserved F or W. The order of the fields is V gene, clone size, J gene, D gene, CDR3 length, CDR3 DNA, CDR3 protein. A D gene is named only where the DNA matches it firmly. The listing skips clone size in some rows; elsewhere it reads once, few, many or a size class.

V: TRBV6-5
size: .
J: TRBJ1-2
D: .
length: 15
DNA: TGTGCCAGCACTAACCGACAGAGAGCTAACTATGGCTACACCTTC
CDR3: CASTNRQRANYGYTF

V: TRBV5-1
size: .
J: TRBJ2-5
D: .
length: 14
DNA: TGCGCCAGCAGCTTAGGTAGCGGCCAAGAGACCCAGTACTTC
CDR3: CASSLGSGQETQYF

V: TRBV6-6
size: .
J: TRBJ1-2
D: .
length: 11
DNA: TGTGCCAGCAGTGGGGGGGTTGGCTACACCTTC
CDR3: CASSGGVGYTF

V: TRBV18
size: once
J: TRBJ2-3
D: .
length: 14
DNA: TGTGCCAGCTCACCACCGGTCAGGGTAGATACGCAGTATTTT
CDR3: CASSPPVRVDTQYF

V: TRBV27
size: .
J: TRBJ2-1
D: TRBD2
length: 17
DNA: TGTGCCAGCAGTTTGGCGACTAGCGATCTATCCTACAATGAGCAGTTCTTC
CDR3: CASSLATSDLSYNEQFF

V: TRBV6-5
size: .
J: TRBJ1-2
D: .
length: 15
DNA: TGTGCCAGCAGTTACTCCCGACAAGAAAACTATGGCTACACCTTC
CDR3: CASSYSRQENYGYTF

V: TRBV19
size: .
J: TRBJ1-1
D: .
length: 12
DNA: TGTGCCAGTACTGAACAGGGAGCTGAAGCTTTCTTT
CDR3: CASTEQGAEAFF

V: TRBV18
size: .
J: TRBJ1-4
D: TRBD1
length: 14
DNA: TGTGCCAGCTCACCCCCGGGACAGAATGAAAAACTGTTTTTT
CDR3: CASSPPGQNEKLFF

V: TRBV7-9
size: few
J: TRBJ1-1
D: TRBD1
length: 13
DNA: TGTGCCAGCAGACCTACAGGGGACACTGAAGCTTTCTTT
CDR3: CASRPTGDTEAFF

V: TRBV27
size: .
J: TRBJ2-7
D: TRBD1
length: 15
DNA: TGTGCCAGCAGTTTAAGACAGGGGATCTCCTACGAGCAGTACTTC
CDR3: CASSLRQGISYEQYF

V: TRBV5-4
size: .
J: TRBJ1-4
D: TRBD1
length: 15
DNA: TGTGCCAGCAGCTCGGACAGGGGGCGGGGTGAAAAACTGTTTTTT
CDR3: CASSSDRGRGEKLFF

V: TRBV19
size: .
J: TRBJ2-1
D: .
length: 17
DNA: TGTGCCAGTAGTATCCTGGACACACGGGCTTCCTACAATGAGCAGTTCTTC
CDR3: CASSILDTRASYNEQFF

V: TRBV6-5
size: .
J: TRBJ2-5
D: .
length: 14
DNA: TGTGCCAGCAGATCAAACTTGGGCGGGAAGACCCAGTACTTC
CDR3: CASRSNLGGKTQYF

V: TRBV28
size: .
J: TRBJ1-2
D: TRBD1
length: 13
DNA: TGTGCCAGTGGACAGGGGGCGTTTATTGGCTACACCTTC
CDR3: CASGQGAFIGYTF

V: TRBV2
size: .
J: TRBJ2-7
D: TRBD2
length: 17
DNA: TGTGCCAGCAGTTCCCTTGGGCTAGCGGGAGAGCGATACGAGCAGTACTTC
CDR3: CASSSLGLAGERYEQYF

V: TRBV30
size: .
J: TRBJ1-4
D: .
length: 15
DNA: TGTGCCTGGGAGGTCCCTGGGGCCCGTAGTGAAAAACTGTTTTTT
CDR3: CAWEVPGARSEKLFF

V: TRBV6-5
size: few
J: TRBJ1-6
D: TRBD1
length: 16
DNA: TGTGCCAGCAGTTACTCGAGACAGGGGGGTAATTCACCCCTCCACTTT
CDR3: CASSYSRQGGNSPLHF

V: TRBV28
size: .
J: TRBJ1-1
D: .
length: 14
DNA: TGTGCCAGCAGCGGATCAATTGCTCCTCAGGCAGCTTTCTTT
CDR3: CASSGSIAPQAAFF

V: TRBV27
size: .
J: TRBJ2-3
D: .
length: 14
DNA: TGTGCCAGCAGTCCAGGGACACTTACAGATACGCAGTATTTT
CDR3: CASSPGTLTDTQYF

V: TRBV5-4
size: .
J: TRBJ1-1
D: TRBD1
length: 14
DNA: TGTGCCAGCAGCTTTAAAGGGGGCCTTACTGAAGCTTTCTTT
CDR3: CASSFKGGLTEAFF

V: TRBV18
size: .
J: TRBJ2-1
D: TRBD2
length: 17
DNA: TGTGCCAGCTCACCCCGTCTCCGGTTAGCGGGAGGAATCGAGCAGTTCTTC
CDR3: CASSPRLRLAGGIEQFF

V: TRBV11-3
size: .
J: TRBJ2-2
D: TRBD2
length: 15
DNA: TGTGCCAGCAGCTTAAGCGGGGGAGCAACCGGGGAGCTGTTTTTT
CDR3: CASSLSGGATGELFF

V: TRBV7-9
size: .
J: TRBJ1-2
D: .
length: 14
DNA: TGTGCCAGCAGCTTACAGGAAGACGACTATGGCTACACCTTC
CDR3: CASSLQEDDYGYTF

V: TRBV7-6
size: .
J: TRBJ2-2
D: TRBD2
length: 16
DNA: TGTGCCAGCAGCTTAGGACTAGCGGGTTCCCCCGGGGAGCTGTTTTTT
CDR3: CASSLGLAGSPGELFF

V: TRBV6-1
size: .
J: TRBJ2-3
D: TRBD2
length: 17
DNA: TGTGCCAGCAGTGAAGTGGGTAGCGGGGGGTCTAGAGTTACGCAGTATTTT
CDR3: CASSEVGSGGSRVTQYF

V: TRBV6-2/TRBV6-3
size: .
J: TRBJ2-5
D: TRBD2
length: 15
DNA: TGTGCCAGCAGCCCTAGGACTAGCGGCAGGGAGACCCAGTACTTC
CDR3: CASSPRTSGRETQYF

V: TRBV2
size: .
J: TRBJ2-3
D: .
length: 14
DNA: TGTGCCAGCGCGTCTCGCCTCTACACAGATACGCAGTATTTT
CDR3: CASASRLYTDTQYF

V: TRBV6-5
size: .
J: TRBJ2-3
D: TRBD2
length: 12
DNA: TGTGCCAGCAGCACTAGCGCAGATACGCAGTATTTT
CDR3: CASSTSADTQYF

V: TRBV29-1
size: .
J: TRBJ1-4
D: .
length: 14
DNA: TGCAGCGTTGATCTACGCGGTGCTAATGAAAAACTGTTTTTT
CDR3: CSVDLRGANEKLFF

V: TRBV19
size: .
J: TRBJ2-5
D: .
length: 14
DNA: TGTGCCAGTAGCCCCGCGGCAGTTGTGGAGACCCAGTACTTC
CDR3: CASSPAAVVETQYF

V: TRBV7-2
size: .
J: TRBJ2-1
D: .
length: 12
DNA: TGTGCCAGCAGCTTAAATGAGGGTGAGCAGTTCTTC
CDR3: CASSLNEGEQFF

V: TRBV5-5
size: .
J: TRBJ1-3
D: TRBD1
length: 14
DNA: TGTGCCAGCAGCTCGAGTACAGGGGTAAACACCATATATTTT
CDR3: CASSSSTGVNTIYF

V: TRBV12-3/TRBV12-4
size: .
J: TRBJ2-3
D: .
length: 13
DNA: TGTGCCAGCAGTTTAGATCTAGTGGATACGCAGTATTTT
CDR3: CASSLDLVDTQYF

V: TRBV27
size: .
J: TRBJ1-2
D: .
length: 17
DNA: TGTGCCAGCAGTTTCTTCGGTCGGGCAGGGGCTAACTATGGCTACACCTTC
CDR3: CASSFFGRAGANYGYTF

V: TRBV9
size: once
J: TRBJ1-6
D: .
length: 14
DNA: TGTGCCAGCAGCGTACAGGGGCCTAATTCACCCCTCCACTTT
CDR3: CASSVQGPNSPLHF

V: TRBV7-6
size: .
J: TRBJ2-1
D: TRBD1
length: 15
DNA: TGTGCCAGCAGCCCCGGGGCAGGGGGTTTGGATGAGCAGTTCTTC
CDR3: CASSPGAGGLDEQFF

V: TRBV3-1/TRBV3-2
size: .
J: TRBJ1-4
D: TRBD1
length: 16
DNA: TGTGCCAGCAGCCAGGGGACAGGGGGTGGTAATGAAAAACTGTTTTTT
CDR3: CASSQGTGGGNEKLFF

V: TRBV10-3
size: .
J: TRBJ2-7
D: .
length: 15
DNA: TGTGCCATTTGCGAAGACAGGAACTTTACCTACGAGCAGTACTTC
CDR3: CAICEDRNFTYEQYF

V: TRBV28
size: .
J: TRBJ1-6
D: .
length: 16
DNA: TGTGCCAGCAGTTTATGGCGCCGAGGGTACAATTCACCCCTCCACTTT
CDR3: CASSLWRRGYNSPLHF

V: TRBV3-1/TRBV3-2
size: .
J: TRBJ1-4
D: .
length: 15
DNA: TGTGCCAGCAGCCGGGAGGGGATTGGGAATGAAAAACTGTTTTTT
CDR3: CASSREGIGNEKLFF

V: TRBV6-1
size: .
J: TRBJ1-4
D: TRBD1
length: 15
DNA: TGTGCCAGCAGTGAAGGACAGGGTTGGGAGGAAAAACTGTTTTTT
CDR3: CASSEGQGWEEKLFF

V: TRBV7-6
size: .
J: TRBJ2-7
D: .
length: 17
DNA: TGTGCCTCCTTAAAGGTAGTGGGGGCTCAGCGAGCCTACGAGCAGTACTTC
CDR3: CASLKVVGAQRAYEQYF

V: TRBV7-2
size: .
J: TRBJ1-6
D: TRBD1
length: 15
DNA: TGTGCCAGCAGCCTGAAACCAGGGGGTAATTCACCCCTCCACTTT
CDR3: CASSLKPGGNSPLHF

V: TRBV30
size: .
J: TRBJ1-6
D: TRBD1
length: 15
DNA: TGTGCCTGGAGTGACAGGGGCCCCTATAATTCACCCCTCCACTTT
CDR3: CAWSDRGPYNSPLHF

V: TRBV9
size: .
J: TRBJ2-1
D: TRBD2
length: 17
DNA: TGTGCCAGCAGCCCGACGGGGACTAGCGGGAGACACAATGAGCAGTTCTTC
CDR3: CASSPTGTSGRHNEQFF